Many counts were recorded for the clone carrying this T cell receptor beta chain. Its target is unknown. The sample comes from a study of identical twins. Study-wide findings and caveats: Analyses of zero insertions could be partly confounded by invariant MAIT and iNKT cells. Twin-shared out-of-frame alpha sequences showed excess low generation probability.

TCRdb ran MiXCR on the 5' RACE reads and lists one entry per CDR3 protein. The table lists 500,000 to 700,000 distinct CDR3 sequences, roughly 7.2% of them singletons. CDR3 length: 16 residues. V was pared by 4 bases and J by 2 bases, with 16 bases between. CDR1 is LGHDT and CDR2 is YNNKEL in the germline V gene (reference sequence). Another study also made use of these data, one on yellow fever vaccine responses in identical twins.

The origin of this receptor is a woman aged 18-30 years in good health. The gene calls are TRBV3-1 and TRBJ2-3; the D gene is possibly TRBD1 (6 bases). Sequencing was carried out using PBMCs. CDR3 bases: TGTGCCAGCAGCCCAGGACAGCTACTTTACACAGATACGCAGTATTTT. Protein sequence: CASSPGQLLYTDTQYF.